The T cell receptor beta chain described here comes from a study of blood T cells in healthy people across ages. The study, taken as a whole, reports: Unsorted PBMC material precluded a definitive naive versus antigen-experienced comparison.

There are a few counts of this clonotype. What it binds is unknown. The second PCR ran about 6 to 12 cycles with a sample-barcoded 5' primer and J-beta primers. A single record per CDR3 protein comes from TCRdb applying MiXCR to the 5' RACE reads. This sample yields roughly 550,000 distinct CDR3 sequences, of which more than 20% are seen a single time; 8.7% belongs to the top ten. CDR3 length equals 16 residues. Germline CDR1 and CDR2: SGHNT and YYREEE (reference sequence). V gave up 0 bases and J gave up 5 bases; unmatched junction bases: 6. These data also formed part of another study, on T cells of mothers and their children. That source reports: When mothers and children were related, their normalized repertoire overlap, which was always slightly higher, did not differ significantly from that of unrelated pairs.

Sequenced material: blood. This chain links TRBV5-4 with TRBJ2-5, with 11 bases aligning to TRBD2. The TCR comes from a boy younger than 18 in good health. As DNA, the CDR3 is TGTGCCAGCAGCTTGGCGACTAGCGGGGTACTCGAGACCCAGTACTTC. This encodes CASSLATSGVLETQYF.